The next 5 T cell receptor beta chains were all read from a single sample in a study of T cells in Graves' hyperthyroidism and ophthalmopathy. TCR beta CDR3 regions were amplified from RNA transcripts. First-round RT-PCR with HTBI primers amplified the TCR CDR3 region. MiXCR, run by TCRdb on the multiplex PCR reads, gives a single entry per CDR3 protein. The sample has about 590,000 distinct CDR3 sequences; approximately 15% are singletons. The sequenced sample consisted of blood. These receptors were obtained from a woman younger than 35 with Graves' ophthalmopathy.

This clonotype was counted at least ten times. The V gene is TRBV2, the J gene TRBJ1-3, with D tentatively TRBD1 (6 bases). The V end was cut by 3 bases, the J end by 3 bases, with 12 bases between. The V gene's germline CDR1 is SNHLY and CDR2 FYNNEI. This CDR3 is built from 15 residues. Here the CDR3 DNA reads TGTGCCAGCAGTGACGGGGGGCTGAGTGGAAACACCATATATTTT. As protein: CASSDGGLSGNTIYF.

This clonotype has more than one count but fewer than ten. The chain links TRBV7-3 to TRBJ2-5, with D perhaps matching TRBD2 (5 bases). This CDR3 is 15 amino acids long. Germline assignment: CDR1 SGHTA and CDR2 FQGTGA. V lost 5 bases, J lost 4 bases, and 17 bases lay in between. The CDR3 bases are TGTGCCAGCAGCCCCTCTCGGGAAGCCCGAGAGACCCAGTACTTC. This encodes CASSPSREARETQYF.

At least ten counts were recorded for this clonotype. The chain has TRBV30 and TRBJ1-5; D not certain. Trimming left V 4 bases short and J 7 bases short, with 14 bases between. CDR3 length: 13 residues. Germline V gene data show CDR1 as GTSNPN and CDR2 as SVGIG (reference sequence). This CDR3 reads CAWTHGPGQPQHF. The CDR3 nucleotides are TGTGCCTGGACCCACGGCCCGGGACAGCCCCAGCATTTT. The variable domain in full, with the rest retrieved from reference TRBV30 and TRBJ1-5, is SQTIHQWPATLVQPVGSPLSLECTVEGTSNPNLYWYRQAAGRGLQLLFYSVGIGQISSEVPQNLSASRPQDRQFILSSKKLLLSDSGFYLCAWTHGPGQPQHFGDGTRLSIL.

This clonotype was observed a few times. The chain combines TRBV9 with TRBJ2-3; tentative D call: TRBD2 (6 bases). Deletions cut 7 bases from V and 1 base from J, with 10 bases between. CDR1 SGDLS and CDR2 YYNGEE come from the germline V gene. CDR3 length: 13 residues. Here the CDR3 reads CASEPGGTDTQYF. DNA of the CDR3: TGTGCCAGCGAGCCGGGGGGCACAGATACGCAGTATTTT.

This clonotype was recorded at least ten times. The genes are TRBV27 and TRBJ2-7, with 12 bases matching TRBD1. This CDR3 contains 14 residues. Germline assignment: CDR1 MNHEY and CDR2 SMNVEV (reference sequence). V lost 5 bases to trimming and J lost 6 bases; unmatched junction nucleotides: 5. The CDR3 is CASSVPGQGAEQYF. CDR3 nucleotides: TGTGCCAGCAGTGTCCCGGGACAGGGGGCCGAGCAGTACTTC.